The table lists the clone carrying this T cell receptor (beta chain) with a few counts. TCRdb reanalysed the 5' RACE reads using MiXCR and keeps one entry per CDR3 protein. The repertoire holds 600,000 to 700,000 distinct CDR3 sequences, with 21% as singletons. The sample is drawn from a study of identical twins. Trimming took 2 bases from V and 2 from J, leaving 10 bases between them. This CDR3 contains 15 residues. In germline, CDR1 is DFQATT, CDR2 SNEGSKA (reference sequence). These data were also filed under a second study, of T cells expressing NK-cell markers.

The V call is TRBV20-1, the J call TRBJ1-6; a possible D gene is TRBD1 (5 bases). This TCR derives from a woman younger than 30 in good health. Sequencing input: PBMCs. Written as DNA, the CDR3 is TGCAGTGCTAGAAAGGGAGGGGCCTATAATTCACCCCTCCACTTT. It specifies CSARKGGAYNSPLHF.